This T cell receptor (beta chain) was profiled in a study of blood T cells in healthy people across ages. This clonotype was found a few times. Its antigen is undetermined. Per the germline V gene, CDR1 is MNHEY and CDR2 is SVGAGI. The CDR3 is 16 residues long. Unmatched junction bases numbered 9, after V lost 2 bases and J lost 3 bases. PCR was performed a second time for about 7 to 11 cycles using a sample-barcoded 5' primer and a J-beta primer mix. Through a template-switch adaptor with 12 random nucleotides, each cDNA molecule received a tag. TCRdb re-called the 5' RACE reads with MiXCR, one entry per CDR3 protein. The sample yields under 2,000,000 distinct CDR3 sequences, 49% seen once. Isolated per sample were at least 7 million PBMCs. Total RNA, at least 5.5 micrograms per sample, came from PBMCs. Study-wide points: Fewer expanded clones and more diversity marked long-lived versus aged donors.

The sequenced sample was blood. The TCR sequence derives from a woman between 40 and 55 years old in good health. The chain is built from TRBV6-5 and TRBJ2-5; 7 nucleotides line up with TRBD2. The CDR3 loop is CASSYRASGEKETQYF. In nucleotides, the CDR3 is TGTGCCAGCAGTTACCGCGCTAGCGGCGAGAAAGAGACCCAGTACTTC.